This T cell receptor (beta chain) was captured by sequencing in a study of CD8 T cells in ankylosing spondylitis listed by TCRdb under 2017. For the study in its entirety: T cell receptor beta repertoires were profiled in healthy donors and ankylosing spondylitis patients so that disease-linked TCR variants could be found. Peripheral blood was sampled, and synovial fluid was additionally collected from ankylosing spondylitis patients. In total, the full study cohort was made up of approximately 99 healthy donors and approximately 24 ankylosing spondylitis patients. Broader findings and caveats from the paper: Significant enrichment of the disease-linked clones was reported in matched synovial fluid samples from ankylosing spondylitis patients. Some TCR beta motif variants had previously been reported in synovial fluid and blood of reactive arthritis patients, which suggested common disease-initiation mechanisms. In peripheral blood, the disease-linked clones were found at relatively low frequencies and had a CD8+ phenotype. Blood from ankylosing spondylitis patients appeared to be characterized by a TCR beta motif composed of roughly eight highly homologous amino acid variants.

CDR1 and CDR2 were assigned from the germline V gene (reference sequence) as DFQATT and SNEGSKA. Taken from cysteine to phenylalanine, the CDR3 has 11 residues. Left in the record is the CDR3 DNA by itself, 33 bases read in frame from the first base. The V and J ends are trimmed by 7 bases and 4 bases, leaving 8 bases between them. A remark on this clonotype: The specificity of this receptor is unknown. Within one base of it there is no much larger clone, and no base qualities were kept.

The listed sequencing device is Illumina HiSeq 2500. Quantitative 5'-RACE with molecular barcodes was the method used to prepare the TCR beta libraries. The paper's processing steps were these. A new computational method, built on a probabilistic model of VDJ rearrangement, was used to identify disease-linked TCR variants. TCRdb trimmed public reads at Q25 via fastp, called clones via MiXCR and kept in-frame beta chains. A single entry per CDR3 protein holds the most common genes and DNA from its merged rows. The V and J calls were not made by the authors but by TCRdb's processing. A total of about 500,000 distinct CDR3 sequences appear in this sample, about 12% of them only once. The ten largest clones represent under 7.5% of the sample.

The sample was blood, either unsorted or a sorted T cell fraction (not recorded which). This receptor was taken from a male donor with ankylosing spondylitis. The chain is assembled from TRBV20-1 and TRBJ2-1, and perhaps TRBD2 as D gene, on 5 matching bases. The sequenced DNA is TGCAGTGTCCCGGGGTACAATGAGCAGTTCTTC. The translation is CSVPGYNEQFF.